The present entry profiles one T cell receptor beta chain with its context. What it recognizes is unknown. The CDR3 spans 14 residues. The V gene lost 6 bases and the J gene lost 2 bases, with 17 bases spanning the gap. Germline V gene data show CDR1 as SQVTM and CDR2 as ANQGSEA. The data derive from a study of cytotoxic CD8 clonotypes in ibrutinib-treated CLL. The wider study: After a median of around six years, 14 patients stayed remitted and around twelve progressed; responses had been partial in roughly 25 and complete in 2. Study results and limitations: Treatment saw public clonotypes, which were uncommon, either contract or stay stable.

A 1 in 200,000 to 1 in 1 million T cell depth was the sequencing target. Profiling relied on immunoSEQ multiplex PCR, and the TCRdb table lists in-frame clones only, not all of them. The table lists some 27,000 clones, 45% to 65% of them singletons. Cryopreserved PBMCs yielded about 2.2 micrograms of genomic DNA for TCR beta libraries. The sample in question was PBMCs, obtained before ibrutinib treatment. The chain employs TRBV29-1 and TRBJ2-7, with D perhaps TRBD1 (6 bases). The TCR comes from a human donor with chronic lymphocytic leukemia. CDR3 sequence reads: CSVDTGIWPYEQYF. CDR3 sequence (DNA): TGCAGCGTAGATACAGGGATCTGGCCCTACGAGCAGTACTTC.